The 18 T cell receptor beta chains in this list originate from one sample, sequenced in a study of T cell repertoires in cytomegalovirus infection. One entry per CDR3 protein, called by TCRdb with MiXCR from the reads. The table has more than 250,000 distinct CDR3 sequences, 25% seen once. These receptors lack a known antigen. The sample was cultured PBMCs, taken from culture after CMV antigen stimulation. These receptors were obtained from a human donor in good health (CMV status not recorded). Some clones in this sample may be carry-over from other donors' samples.

The V call is TRBV7-2, the J call TRBJ2-2; TRBD1 matches 7 bases. The CDR3 extends over 14 amino acids. The germline gives CDR1 SGHTA, CDR2 FQGNSA. After removal of 6 bases from V and 2 bases from J, the junction contained 3 bases not matched to a gene. CDR3 coding DNA: TGTGCCAGCAGAGGGACAGCAAACACCGGGGAGCTGTTTTTT. Protein sequence: CASRGTANTGELFF.

The chain is built from TRBV7-2 and TRBJ2-1, with D hard to call. The CDR3 runs 14 residues. V lost 4 bases to trimming and J lost 10 bases, with 17 bases between them. The germline CDR1 and CDR2 sequences are SGHTA and FQGNSA. CDR3 sequence (DNA): TGTGCCAGCAGCTCTGAACGGATGGCAAACGAGCAGTTCTTC. This translates into CASSSERMANEQFF.

J is TRBJ2-1 and V is TRBV20-1, with 8 bases lining up with TRBD1. With V trimmed by 6 bases and J by 7 bases, 14 bases remained unmatched. CDR1 and CDR2 from the germline V gene are DFQATT and SNEGSKA (reference sequence). The CDR3 totals 15 residues. The CDR3 spells CSARAGTGNPNEQFF. The CDR3 DNA reads TGCAGTGCCCGGGCCGGGACAGGAAACCCAAATGAGCAGTTCTTC.

Many counts were recorded for this clonotype. The chain carries TRBV7-9 and TRBJ2-5; 9 bases align to TRBD1. The V and J ends lost 6 bases and 4 bases, in that order; junction bases with no gene match: 9. CDR1 and CDR2 from the germline V gene are SEHNR and FQNEAQ (reference sequence). The CDR3 is 15 amino acids. The CDR3 here is CASSSGQGTLETQYF. CDR3 DNA: TGTGCCAGCAGTTCCGGACAGGGGACGTTAGAGACCCAGTACTTC.

The V gene is TRBV7-3, the J gene TRBJ2-1, with 10 bases aligning to TRBD1. J gave up 8 bases and V 2 bases, and 0 bases lay outside the gene matches. CDR1 and CDR2 from the germline V gene are SGHTA and FQGTGA. This CDR3 spans 13 amino acids. CDR3: CASSLGQGDEQFF. For the CDR3, the DNA is TGTGCCAGCAGCTTAGGACAGGGGGATGAGCAGTTCTTC.

The chain has TRBV29-1 and TRBJ2-1; D is unclear. Per the germline V gene, CDR1 is SQVTM and CDR2 is ANQGSEA. Trimming took off 7 bases at V and 4 bases at J, with 14 bases between the two ends. The CDR3 consists of 13 residues. The CDR3: CSADKNTYNEQFF. The CDR3 DNA reads as TGCAGCGCTGACAAGAATACATACAATGAGCAGTTCTTC.

The V gene is TRBV11-3, the J gene TRBJ2-1; TRBD2 matches 12 bases. Unmatched junction bases numbered 12, after V lost 5 bases and J lost 7 bases. The CDR3 contains 17 residues. In germline, CDR1 is SGHNT, CDR2 YENEEA. The CDR3 DNA reads TGTGCCAGCAGCCCTCCCCTAACTAGCGGGAGGATAAATGAGCAGTTCTTC. Translated: CASSPPLTSGRINEQFF.

The table lists this clonotype with a few counts. This chain uses TRBV6-6 with TRBJ1-2; TRBD1 matches at 8 bases. The CDR3 length is 16 residues. Germline-derived CDR1 and CDR2 are MNHNY and SVGAGI (reference sequence). J gave up 6 bases and V 2 bases, and 11 bases lay outside the gene matches. CDR3 DNA: TGTGCCAGCAGTTACCCTTCCCGAGCAGGGGGCAATGGCTACACCTTC. It specifies CASSYPSRAGGNGYTF.

The chain employs TRBV7-9 and TRBJ2-5; TRBD2 matches 7 bases. CDR1 SEHNR and CDR2 FQNEAQ come from the germline V gene (reference sequence). The V gene end was trimmed by 5 bases and the J gene end by 4 bases; junction bases not matched to a gene: 19. This CDR3 spans 18 amino acids. CDR3 residues: CASSPGGGRSSLAETQYF. The CDR3 nucleotides are TGTGCCAGCAGCCCCGGCGGCGGGAGATCATCACTAGCAGAGACCCAGTACTTC.

V gene TRBV7-6 combines with J gene TRBJ2-1; 8 bases fit TRBD2. The CDR3 consists of 16 residues. Per germline, CDR1 SGHVS and CDR2 FNYEAQ. With 3 bases clipped from V and 0 bases from J, the junction kept 4 bases outside the gene matches. CDR3 nucleotides: TGTGCCAGCAGCTTTGGGGCGGGGGGCTCCTACAATGAGCAGTTCTTC. Its protein product is CASSFGAGGSYNEQFF.

The chain is built from TRBV27 and TRBJ2-3; D gene uncertain. Trimming took 5 bases from V and 3 from J, leaving 9 bases between them. The CDR3 covers 13 residues. The V gene's germline CDR1 is MNHEY and CDR2 SMNVEV (reference sequence). As DNA, the CDR3 is TGTGCCAGCAGTGGAAAGTGGACAGATACGCAGTATTTT. This sequence encodes CASSGKWTDTQYF.

The J gene is TRBJ1-2, the V gene TRBV5-4, with D tentatively TRBD1 (5 bases). There are 16 residues in the CDR3. Germline CDR1 SGHNT, CDR2 YYREEE (reference sequence). V lost 2 bases to trimming and J lost 2 bases, with 16 bases between them. This CDR3 is CASSFPGGTGNYGYTF. The CDR3 nucleotides read TGTGCCAGCAGCTTCCCCGGGGGGACGGGGAACTATGGCTACACCTTC.

The chain joins TRBV7-9 to TRBJ2-6, with D unclear. CDR1 and CDR2 (germline): SEHNR, FQNEAQ (reference sequence). V was trimmed by 3 bases and J by 4 bases, leaving 13 bases between them. CDR3 length: 16 residues. The CDR3 spells CASSFQAPTGANVLTF. The CDR3 nucleotides read TGTGCCAGCAGCTTCCAGGCCCCCACGGGGGCCAACGTCCTGACTTTC.

The chain joins TRBV12-3 or TRBV12-4 to TRBJ2-2; D call uncertain. The V end lost 8 bases, the J end lost 7 bases, and 20 bases lay between the germline ends. This CDR3 is built from 15 residues. The CDR3 DNA sequence: TGTGCCAGCGCTGGGGATCCGGTGGGAATCGGGGAGCTGTTTTTT. Its protein is CASAGDPVGIGELFF.

The rearrangement uses TRBV11-2 and TRBJ1-2, with TRBD1 matching 8 bases. V dropped 5 bases and J dropped 8; count of bases not matched to a gene: 7. The CDR3 is made up of 13 amino acids. From germline, CDR1 is SGHAT and CDR2 FQNNGV. The CDR3 protein is CASSPFTGGGYTF. CDR3 DNA sequence: TGTGCCAGCAGCCCCTTTACAGGGGGAGGCTACACCTTC.

The table lists this clonotype with a count of one. CDR3 nucleotides: TGCAGCGTTGTAGGGACAGGGGGAAATGAGCAGTTCTTC. Translation gives CSVVGTGGNEQFF. The rearrangement joins TRBV29-1 to TRBJ2-1; 11 bases map to TRBD1. This CDR3 contains 13 residues. Trimming removed 4 bases from V and 7 bases from J; junction bases left unmatched: 3. CDR1 is SQVTM and CDR2 is ANQGSEA in the germline V gene.

The gene calls are TRBV6-2 or TRBV6-3 and TRBJ2-2; TRBD2 agrees at 9 bases. The V gene end was trimmed by 4 bases and the J gene end by 5 bases; junction bases not matched to a gene: 8. The germline CDR1 and CDR2 sequences are MNHEY and SVGEGT. The CDR3 is 16 residues long. CDR3 coding DNA: TGTGCCAGCAGTTCAACCGGGACTAGCTATACCGGGGAGCTGTTTTTT. It specifies CASSSTGTSYTGELFF.

A few counts support this clonotype. The chain links TRBV7-2 to TRBJ1-1; D possibly corresponds to TRBD1 (5 bases). Germline assignment: CDR1 SGHTA and CDR2 FQGNSA. Deletions cut 4 bases from V and 0 bases from J, with 18 bases between. The CDR3 is 17 amino acids. The CDR3 DNA is TGTGCCAGCAGCTCCCCCGGGGGGTTCCTCATGAACACTGAAGCTTTCTTT. Translating gives CASSSPGGFLMNTEAFF.